This TCR beta chain derives from a study of metastatic and nonmetastatic thyroid tumors. TCRdb re-called clones from the PCR reads using MiXCR. This table has 37,000 or so clones, 15% to 20% appearing once. This clone was observed many times. No antigen is known for it. The junction departs from the called germline gene at one end, perhaps through a read error. The same CDR3 can be traced to other DNA sequences in this sample. The CDR3 contains 16 residues. In germline, CDR1 is LNHDA, CDR2 SQIVND (reference sequence). Study-wide points: Reported TCR beta diversity, measured in blood and tumor, was significantly higher for malignant thyroid tumors than for benign nodules.

No patient had received any treatment before thyroid surgery. The J gene is TRBJ2-6, the V gene TRBV19, with D perhaps assigned TRBD1 or TRBD2 (5 bases each). Sequencing was carried out using blood. The sequence was obtained from a female donor with papillary thyroid cancer or a benign thyroid nodule (not recorded which). Some clones in this sample may be carry-over from other donors' samples. As DNA, the CDR3 is TGCGCCAGTAGTACTTCTGGGACCTCTGGGGCCAACGTCCTGACTTTC. This translates into CASSTSGTSGANVLTF.